This T cell receptor beta chain was captured by sequencing in a study of blood T cell repertoires in COVID-19. Looking at the study overall: Samples of COVID-19 (acute and convalescent) were obtained from the United States, Italy and Spain.

In the original analysis: Estimation of nucleated cell counts relied on the amplification of reference gene primers. The method was immunoSEQ multiplex PCR; TCRdb's version includes in-frame clones alone and lacks a portion of them. The DNA gave D and trimming, while V, J and clone size come from that table. The sample has 20,000 to 30,000 clones, roughly nine tenths seen once; the top ten hold approximately 5%. V shed 5 bases and J 0 bases; nucleotides not matched to a gene: 10. The CDR3 runs to 18 residues. Germline V CDR1 and CDR2: SGHAT, FQNNGV. The sample consisted of peripheral blood. The receptor was isolated from a man aged 45-60 years with active COVID-19. The chain is built from TRBV11-2 and TRBJ2-6, with 7 nucleotides matching TRBD1. CDR3 loop: CASSRGQPAVSGANVLTF. The CDR3 DNA sequence: TGTGCCAGCAGCCGGGGACAGCCAGCCGTCTCTGGGGCCAACGTCCTGACTTTC.